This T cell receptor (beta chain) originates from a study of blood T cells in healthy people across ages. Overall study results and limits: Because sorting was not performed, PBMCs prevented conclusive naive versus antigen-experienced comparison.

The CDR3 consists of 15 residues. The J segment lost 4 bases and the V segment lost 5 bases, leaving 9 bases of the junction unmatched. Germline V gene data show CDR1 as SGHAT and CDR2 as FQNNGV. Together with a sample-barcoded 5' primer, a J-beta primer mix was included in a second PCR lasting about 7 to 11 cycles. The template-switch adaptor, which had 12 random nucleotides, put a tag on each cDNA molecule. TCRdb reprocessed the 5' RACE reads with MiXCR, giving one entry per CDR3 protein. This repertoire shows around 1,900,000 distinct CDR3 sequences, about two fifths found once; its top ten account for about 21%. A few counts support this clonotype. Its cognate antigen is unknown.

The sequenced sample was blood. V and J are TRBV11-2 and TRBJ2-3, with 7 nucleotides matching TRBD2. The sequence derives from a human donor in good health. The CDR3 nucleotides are TGTGCCAGCAGCATTACTAGCGTCTCGGCAGATACGCAGTATTTT. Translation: CASSITSVSADTQYF.